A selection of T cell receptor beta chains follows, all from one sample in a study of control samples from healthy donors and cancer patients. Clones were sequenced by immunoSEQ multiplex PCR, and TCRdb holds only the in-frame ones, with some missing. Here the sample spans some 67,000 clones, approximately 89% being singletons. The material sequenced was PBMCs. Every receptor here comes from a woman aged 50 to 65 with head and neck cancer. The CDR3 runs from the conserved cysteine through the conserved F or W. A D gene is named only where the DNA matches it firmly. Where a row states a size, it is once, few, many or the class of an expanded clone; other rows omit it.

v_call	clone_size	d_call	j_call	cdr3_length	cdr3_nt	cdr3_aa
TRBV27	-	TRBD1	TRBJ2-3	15	TGTGCCAGCAGTTCAAAGGGATACAGGGGAGATACGCAGTATTTT	CASSSKGYRGDTQYF
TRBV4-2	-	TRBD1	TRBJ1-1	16	TGTGCCAGCAGCCAGCCGACCGGGACAGGGGACACTGAAGCTTTCTTT	CASSQPTGTGDTEAFF
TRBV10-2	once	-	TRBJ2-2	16	TGCGCCAGCCGACCCCAGGGAAGCGGCGGCACCGGGGAGCTGTTTTTT	CASRPQGSGGTGELFF
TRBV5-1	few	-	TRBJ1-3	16	TGCGCCAGCAGCTTACTCGGAGGCGTCGGTGGGGACACCATATATTTT	CASSLLGGVGGDTIYF
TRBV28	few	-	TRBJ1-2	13	TGTGCCAGCAGCACCCTAGGGAGCTATGGCTACACCTTC	CASSTLGSYGYTF
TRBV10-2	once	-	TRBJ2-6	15	TGCGCCAGCAGTGAGTTTGTCCCTGGGGCCAACGTCCTGACTTTC	CASSEFVPGANVLTF
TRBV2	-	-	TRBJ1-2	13	TGTGCCAGCGACTCGGCCGCTTTCTATGGCTACACCTTC	CASDSAAFYGYTF
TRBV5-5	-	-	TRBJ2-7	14	TGTGCCAGCAGCCTCCTCGTGCGCAGCTACGAGCAGTACTTC	CASSLLVRSYEQYF
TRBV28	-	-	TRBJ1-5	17	TGTGCCAGCAGCATAGGGTGGGGAGGTAGATCAAATCAGCCCCAGCATTTT	CASSIGWGGRSNQPQHF
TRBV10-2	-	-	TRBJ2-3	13	TGCGCCAGCACTCACCAAGTGGCAGATACGCAGTATTTT	CASTHQVADTQYF
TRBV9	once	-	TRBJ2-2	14	TGTGCCAGCAGCGTAGTGGGGGACACCGGGGAGCTGTTTTTT	CASSVVGDTGELFF
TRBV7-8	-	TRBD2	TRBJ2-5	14	TGTGCCAGCAGAAGCGGGGTTGGTCAAGAGACCCAGTACTTC	CASRSGVGQETQYF
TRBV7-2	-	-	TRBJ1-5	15	TGTGCCAGCAGCTCAGGAGGGACGGGCAATCAGCCCCAGCATTTT	CASSSGGTGNQPQHF
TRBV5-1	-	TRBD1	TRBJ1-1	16	TGCGCCAGCAGCAATGGGGCCGAGACAGGGTACACTGAAGCTTTCTTT	CASSNGAETGYTEAFF
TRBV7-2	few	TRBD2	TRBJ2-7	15	TGTGCCAGCAGCCCGAGGGCCGGGGGGGCCTACGAGCAGTACTTC	CASSPRAGGAYEQYF
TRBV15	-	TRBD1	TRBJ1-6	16	TGTGCCACCAGCGTCACAACCGGGACAGGGGGTTCACCCCTCCACTTT	CATSVTTGTGGSPLHF
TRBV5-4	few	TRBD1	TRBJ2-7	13	TGTGCCAGCAGCCGGCAGGGGGCGCGCGAGCAGTACTTC	CASSRQGAREQYF
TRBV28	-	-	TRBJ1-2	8	TGTGCCAGCGGCGGCTACACCTTC	CASGGYTF
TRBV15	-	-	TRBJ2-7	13	TGTGCCACCAGCAGAGAAGTGGCGGGCGAGCAGTACTTC	CATSREVAGEQYF
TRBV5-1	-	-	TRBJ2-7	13	TGCGCCAGCAGCTTGAGACAGAACTACGAGCAGTACTTC	CASSLRQNYEQYF
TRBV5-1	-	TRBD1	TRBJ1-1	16	TGCGCCAGCAGCCCTAAACAGGGGGCTGGGAACACTGAAGCTTTCTTT	CASSPKQGAGNTEAFF
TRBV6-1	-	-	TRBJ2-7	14	TGTGCCAGCAGTGAAGCAAGGGTTCTGCGCGAGCAGTACTTC	CASSEARVLREQYF
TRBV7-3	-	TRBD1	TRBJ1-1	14	TGTGCCAGCAGCTCCGGACAGGAAGGCACTGAAGCTTTCTTT	CASSSGQEGTEAFF
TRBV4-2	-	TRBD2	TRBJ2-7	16	TGTGCCAGCAGCCAAGGACTCAGCGGGGAGTCCTACGAGCAGTACTTC	CASSQGLSGESYEQYF
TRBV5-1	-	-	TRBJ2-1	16	TGCGCCAGCAGCTTGGAGAGGGACACCTCCTACAATGAGCAGTTCTTC	CASSLERDTSYNEQFF
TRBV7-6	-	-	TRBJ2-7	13	TGTGCCAGCAGCCTATCACACCTAAGTGAGCAGTACTTC	CASSLSHLSEQYF
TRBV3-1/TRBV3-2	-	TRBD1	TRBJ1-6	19	TGTGCCAGCAGCCAACCTCGGGACAGGGAAACAGGGGTTCGATCACCCCTCCACTTT	CASSQPRDRETGVRSPLHF
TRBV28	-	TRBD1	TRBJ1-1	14	TGTGCCAGCAGTTTCCAGGGGGCTAGCACTGAAGCTTTCTTT	CASSFQGASTEAFF
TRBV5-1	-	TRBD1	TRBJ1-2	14	TGCGCCAGCAGCCATGGACAGGGGCACTATGGCTACACCTTC	CASSHGQGHYGYTF
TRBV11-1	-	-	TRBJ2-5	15	TGTGCCAGCAGCAAAAGCCTTCCAGCTCAAGAGACCCAGTACTTC	CASSKSLPAQETQYF
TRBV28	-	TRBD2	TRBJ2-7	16	TGTGCCAGCAGTTCCCCGCAGGCGGGGGGGAGTTACGAGCAGTACTTC	CASSSPQAGGSYEQYF
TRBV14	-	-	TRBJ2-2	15	TGTGCCAGCAGCCAAGAGGGACACTACACCGGGGAGCTGTTTTTT	CASSQEGHYTGELFF
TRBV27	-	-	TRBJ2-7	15	TGTGCCAGCAGTTTAGACGGATCCCGATCCTACGAGCAGTACTTC	CASSLDGSRSYEQYF
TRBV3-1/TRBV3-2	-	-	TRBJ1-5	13	TGTGCCAGCAGCCGAGGTAGCAATCAGCCCCAGCATTTT	CASSRGSNQPQHF
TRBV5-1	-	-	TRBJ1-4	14	TGCGCCAGCAGCTTGCGACAGTCAGATGAAAAACTGTTTTTT	CASSLRQSDEKLFF
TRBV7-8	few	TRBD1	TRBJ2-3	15	TGTGCCAGCAGCTTATGGGGACAGGGGGCAGATACGCAGTATTTT	CASSLWGQGADTQYF
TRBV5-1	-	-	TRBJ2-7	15	TGCGCCAGCAGCTCCTCGACAGCGATTACCTACGAGCAGTACTTC	CASSSSTAITYEQYF
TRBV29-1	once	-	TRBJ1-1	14	TGCAGCGTTGAAGGGGACTTAATGAACACTGAAGCTTTCTTT	CSVEGDLMNTEAFF
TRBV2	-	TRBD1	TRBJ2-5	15	TGTGCCAGCAGAAGTTACGGGACAGGTCAAGAGACCCAGTACTTC	CASRSYGTGQETQYF
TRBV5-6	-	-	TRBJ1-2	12	TGTGCCAGCAGCCTCGTAGGCTATGGCTACACCTTC	CASSLVGYGYTF
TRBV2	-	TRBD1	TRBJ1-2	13	TGTGCCAGCAGGGAACAGGGGTTGGATGGCTACACCTTC	CASREQGLDGYTF
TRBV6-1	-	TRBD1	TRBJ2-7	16	TGTGCCAGCAGTGAAGGATCCGGGACAGGGTTCGACGAGCAGTACTTC	CASSEGSGTGFDEQYF
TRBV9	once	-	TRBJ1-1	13	TGTGCCAGCAGCGTAGCCCCACACACTGAAGCTTTCTTT	CASSVAPHTEAFF
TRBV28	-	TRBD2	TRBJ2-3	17	TGTGCCAGCAGTTTAATTGCGGGGGGGCTAAGCACAGATACGCAGTATTTT	CASSLIAGGLSTDTQYF
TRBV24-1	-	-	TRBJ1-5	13	TGTGCCACCCAAGTCGATGGCAATCAGCCCCAGCATTTT	CATQVDGNQPQHF
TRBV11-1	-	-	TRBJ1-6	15	TGTGCCAGCAGCTTAATCGACAGTACCAATTCACCCCTCCACTTT	CASSLIDSTNSPLHF
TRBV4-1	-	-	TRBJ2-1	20	TGCGCCAGCAGCCAAGAGGGACTAACGGGGGGCTATAGCTCCTACAATGAGCAGTTCTTC	CASSQEGLTGGYSSYNEQFF
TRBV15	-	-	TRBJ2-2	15	TGTGCCACCAGCAGACGTACAGGGAACACCGGGGAGCTGTTTTTT	CATSRRTGNTGELFF
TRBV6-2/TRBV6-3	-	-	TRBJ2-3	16	TGTGCCAGCAGTTACTCTGAGACAGTAAGCACAGATACGCAGTATTTT	CASSYSETVSTDTQYF
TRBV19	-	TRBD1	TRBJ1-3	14	TGTGCCAGCCGGGACAGGGGATCTGGAAACACCATATATTTT	CASRDRGSGNTIYF
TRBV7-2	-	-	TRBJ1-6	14	TGTGCCAGCAGCCCCGGGGACCCTTATTCACCCCTCCACTTT	CASSPGDPYSPLHF
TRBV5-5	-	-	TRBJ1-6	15	TGTGCCAGCAGCTCCTTAGGGGGACAAAATTCACCCCTCCACTTT	CASSSLGGQNSPLHF
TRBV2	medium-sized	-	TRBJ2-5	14	TGTGCCAGCAGTGAAGAAGGTCCTTCAGAGACCCAGTACTTC	CASSEEGPSETQYF
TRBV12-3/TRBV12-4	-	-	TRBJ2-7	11	TGTGCCAGCAGTTTATCCGGAGTGCAGTACTTC	CASSLSGVQYF
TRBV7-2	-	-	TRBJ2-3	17	TGTGCCAGCAGCCAACGCACAGAGGGGCCCATTGCAAATACGCAGTATTTT	CASSQRTEGPIANTQYF
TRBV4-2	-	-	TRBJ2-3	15	TGTGCCAGCAGCGAAGAGCAGGGGACCACAGATACGCAGTATTTT	CASSEEQGTTDTQYF
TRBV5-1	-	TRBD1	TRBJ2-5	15	TGCGCCAGCAGCTTGGATGGACAGGGGTCGGAGACCCAGTACTTC	CASSLDGQGSETQYF
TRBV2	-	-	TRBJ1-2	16	TGTGCCAGCAGAGCGGGTCGACAGGCGCCTAACTATGGCTACACCTTC	CASRAGRQAPNYGYTF
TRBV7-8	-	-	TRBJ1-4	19	TGTGCCAGCAGCTTAGAAAGAGGCGTGAGGAAAACAACTAATGAAAAACTGTTTTTT	CASSLERGVRKTTNEKLFF
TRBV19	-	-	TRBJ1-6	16	TGTGCCGGATGCATTTGGTGGAAGGCAAATAATTCACCCCTCCACTTT	CAGCIWWKANNSPLHF